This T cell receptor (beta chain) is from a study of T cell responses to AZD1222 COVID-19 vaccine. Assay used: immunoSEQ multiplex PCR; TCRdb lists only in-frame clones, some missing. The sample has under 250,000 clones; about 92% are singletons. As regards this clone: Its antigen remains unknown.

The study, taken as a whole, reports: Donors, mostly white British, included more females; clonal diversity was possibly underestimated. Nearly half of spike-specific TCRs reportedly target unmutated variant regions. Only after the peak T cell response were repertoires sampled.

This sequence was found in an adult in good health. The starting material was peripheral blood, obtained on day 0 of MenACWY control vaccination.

In DNA form, the CDR3 reads TGTGCCAGCAGCCAAGATACCCGGGTTACTGAAGCTTTCTTT. Amino acids: CASSQDTRVTEAFF. The genes are TRBV14 and TRBJ1-1; D unresolved. Germline V CDR1 and CDR2: SGHDN, FVKESK. The CDR3 contains 14 residues. The ends were cut back, 0 bases at V and 5 bases at J, with 10 bases in the middle.